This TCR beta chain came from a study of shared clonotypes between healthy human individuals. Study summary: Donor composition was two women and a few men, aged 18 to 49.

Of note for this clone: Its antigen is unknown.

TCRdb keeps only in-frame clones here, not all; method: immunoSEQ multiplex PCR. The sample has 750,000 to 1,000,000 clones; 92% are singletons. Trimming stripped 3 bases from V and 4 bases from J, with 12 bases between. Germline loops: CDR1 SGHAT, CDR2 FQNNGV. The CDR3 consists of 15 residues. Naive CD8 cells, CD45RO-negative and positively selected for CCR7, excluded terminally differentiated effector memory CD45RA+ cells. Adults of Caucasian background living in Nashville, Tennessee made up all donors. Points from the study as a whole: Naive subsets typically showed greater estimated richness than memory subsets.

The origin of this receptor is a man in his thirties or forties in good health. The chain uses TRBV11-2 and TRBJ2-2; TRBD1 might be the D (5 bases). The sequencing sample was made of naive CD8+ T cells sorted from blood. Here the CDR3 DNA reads TGTGCCAGCAGCTTCACAGGAGAGCCCACCGGGGAGCTGTTTTTT. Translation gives CASSFTGEPTGELFF.